This is a list of T cell receptor beta chains from one sample in a study of control samples from healthy donors and cancer patients. Clones were read by immunoSEQ multiplex PCR, and TCRdb kept only the in-frame ones, dropping some. The sample lists about 170,000 clones, about 86% occurring once. Sequencing input: blood. Receptors were obtained from a woman under 40 in good health. The CDR3 runs from the conserved cysteine through the conserved F or W. The D gene is left open where the match is weak. Clone size is not always given. Where it is, it says once, few, many or a class for expanded clones.

TRBD2,.,TRBV6-5,TRBJ2-1,TGTGCCAGCAGTTACGGGACTAGCGGGGTGTGGGAGCAGTTCTTC,CASSYGTSGVWEQFF
.,.,TRBV5-4,TRBJ1-1,TGTGCCAGCAGCTCCCTGGTGGGGGGCGCGAAATCTGAAGCTTTCTTT,CASSSLVGGAKSEAFF
.,.,TRBV5-6,TRBJ2-7,TGTGCCAGCAGCGGGGCCTACGAGCAGTACTTC,CASSGAYEQYF
.,.,TRBV4-1,TRBJ1-1,TGCGCCAGCAGCCAATGGACAGATCGGGGTGAAGCTTTCTTT,CASSQWTDRGEAFF
.,.,TRBV11-2,TRBJ2-3,TGTGCCAGCAGCGCGTCCGGCGGACCGGCAGATACGCAGTATTTT,CASSASGGPADTQYF
.,.,TRBV19,TRBJ1-2,TGTGCCAGTAGTCCCACCCCCAGGGGCCGATATCAGCCATATGGCTACACCTTC,CASSPTPRGRYQPYGYTF
.,.,TRBV30,TRBJ1-6,TGTGCCTGGACCGCCAGCCGGGGGAACAATTCACCCCTCCACTTT,CAWTASRGNNSPLHF
.,.,TRBV4-1,TRBJ2-6,TGCGCCAGCAGCCAAGGGAATGCGGGGGCGGCTGGGGCCAACGTCCTGACTTTC,CASSQGNAGAAGANVLTF
.,.,TRBV28,TRBJ2-5,TGTGCCAGCAGTTTATACGCACAAGAGACCCAGTACTTC,CASSLYAQETQYF
TRBD1,.,TRBV5-8,TRBJ2-5,TGTGCCAGCAGCTTGGGATTTTTTTCGACAGGGGGCCAAGAGACCCAGTACTTC,CASSLGFFSTGGQETQYF
TRBD2,few,TRBV7-9,TRBJ2-1,TGTGCCAGCAGCGCGACTCGGACTAGCGGGAGGACCTACAATGAGCAGTTCTTC,CASSATRTSGRTYNEQFF